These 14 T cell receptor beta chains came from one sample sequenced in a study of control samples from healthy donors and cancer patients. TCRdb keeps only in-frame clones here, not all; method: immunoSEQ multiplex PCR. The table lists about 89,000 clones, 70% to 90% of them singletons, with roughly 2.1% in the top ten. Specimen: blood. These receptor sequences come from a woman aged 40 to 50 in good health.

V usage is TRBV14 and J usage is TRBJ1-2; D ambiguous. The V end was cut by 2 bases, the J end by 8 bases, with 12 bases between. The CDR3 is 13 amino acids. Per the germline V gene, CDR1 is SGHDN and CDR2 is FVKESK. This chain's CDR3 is CASSQYMGEGYTF. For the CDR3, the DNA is TGTGCCAGCAGCCAATACATGGGTGAGGGCTACACCTTC.

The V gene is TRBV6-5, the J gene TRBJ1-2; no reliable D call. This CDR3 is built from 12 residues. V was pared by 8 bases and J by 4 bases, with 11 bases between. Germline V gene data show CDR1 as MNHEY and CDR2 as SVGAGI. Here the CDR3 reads CASYRLFYGYTF. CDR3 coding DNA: TGTGCCAGCTACCGACTTTTCTATGGCTACACCTTC.

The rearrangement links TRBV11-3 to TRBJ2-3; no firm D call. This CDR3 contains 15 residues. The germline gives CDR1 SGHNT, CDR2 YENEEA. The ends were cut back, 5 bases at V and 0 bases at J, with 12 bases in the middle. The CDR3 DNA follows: TGTGCCAGCAGCCCCGAAGGCACTAGCACAGATACGCAGTATTTT. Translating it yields CASSPEGTSTDTQYF.

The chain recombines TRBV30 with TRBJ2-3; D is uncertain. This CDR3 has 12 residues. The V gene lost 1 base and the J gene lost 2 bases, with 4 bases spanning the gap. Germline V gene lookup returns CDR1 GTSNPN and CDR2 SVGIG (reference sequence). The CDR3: CAWSGFTDTQYF. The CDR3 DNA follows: TGTGCCTGGAGTGGCTTCACAGATACGCAGTATTTT.

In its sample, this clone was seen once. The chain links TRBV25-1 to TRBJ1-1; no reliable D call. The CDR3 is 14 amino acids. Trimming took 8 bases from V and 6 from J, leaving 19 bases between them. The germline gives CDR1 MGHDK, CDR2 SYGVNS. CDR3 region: CASQSAGWQAEAFF. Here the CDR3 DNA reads TGTGCCAGCCAATCGGCGGGCTGGCAGGCTGAAGCTTTCTTT.

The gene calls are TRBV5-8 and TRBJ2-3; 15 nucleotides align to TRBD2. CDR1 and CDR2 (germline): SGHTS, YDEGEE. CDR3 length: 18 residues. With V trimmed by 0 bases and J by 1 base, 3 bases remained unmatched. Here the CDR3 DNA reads TGTGCCAGCAGCTTGGGCCGGACTAGCGGGGGGGGCACAGATACGCAGTATTTT. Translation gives CASSLGRTSGGGTDTQYF.

In DNA form, the CDR3 reads TGTGCCAGCAGTGAAGCCGTCGGGAAACTGTTTTTT. Amino acid sequence: CASSEAVGKLFF. V is TRBV2 and J is TRBJ1-4; D is uncertain. The CDR3 extends over 12 amino acids. Looked up from germline, CDR1 is SNHLY and CDR2 is FYNNEI. Trimming stripped 0 bases from V and 11 bases from J, with 7 bases between.

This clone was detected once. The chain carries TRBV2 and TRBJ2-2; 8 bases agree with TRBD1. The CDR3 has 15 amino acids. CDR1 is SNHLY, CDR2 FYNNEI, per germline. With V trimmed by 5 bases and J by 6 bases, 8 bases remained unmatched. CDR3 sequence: CASSSDRGGAGELFF. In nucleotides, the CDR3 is TGTGCCAGCAGTTCTGACAGGGGCGGGGCCGGGGAGCTGTTTTTT.

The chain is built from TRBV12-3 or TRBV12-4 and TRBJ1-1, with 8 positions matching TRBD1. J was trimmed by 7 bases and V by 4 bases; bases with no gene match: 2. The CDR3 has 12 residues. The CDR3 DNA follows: TGTGCCAGCAGTTCCGGGACAGGTGAAGCTTTCTTT. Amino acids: CASSSGTGEAFF.

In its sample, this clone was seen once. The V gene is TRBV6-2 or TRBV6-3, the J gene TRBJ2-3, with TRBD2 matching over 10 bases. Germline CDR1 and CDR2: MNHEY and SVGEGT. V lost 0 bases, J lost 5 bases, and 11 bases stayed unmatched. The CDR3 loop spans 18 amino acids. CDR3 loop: CASSYSLLAGASGDTQYF. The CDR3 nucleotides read TGTGCCAGCAGTTACTCTCTTCTAGCGGGGGCCTCCGGAGATACGCAGTATTTT.

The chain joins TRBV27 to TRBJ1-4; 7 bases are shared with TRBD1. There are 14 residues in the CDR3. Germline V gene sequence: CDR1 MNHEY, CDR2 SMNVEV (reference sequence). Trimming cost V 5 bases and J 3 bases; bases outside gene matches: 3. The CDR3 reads CASSPGTANEKLFF. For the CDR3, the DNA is TGTGCCAGCAGTCCCGGGACAGCTAATGAAAAACTGTTTTTT.

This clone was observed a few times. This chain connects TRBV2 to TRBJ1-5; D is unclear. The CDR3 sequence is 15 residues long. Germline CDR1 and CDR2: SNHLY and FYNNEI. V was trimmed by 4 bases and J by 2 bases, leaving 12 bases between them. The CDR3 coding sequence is TGTGCCAGCAGTGTTGAGGGAAGTGGCAATCAGCCCCAGCATTTT. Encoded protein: CASSVEGSGNQPQHF.

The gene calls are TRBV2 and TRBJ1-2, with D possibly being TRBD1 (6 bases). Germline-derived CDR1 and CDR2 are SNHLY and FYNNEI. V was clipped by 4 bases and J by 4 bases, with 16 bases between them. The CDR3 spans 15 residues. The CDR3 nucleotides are TGTGCCAGCAGTGGGGGGGGCAGGGAGGCCTATGGCTACACCTTC. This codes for CASSGGGREAYGYTF.

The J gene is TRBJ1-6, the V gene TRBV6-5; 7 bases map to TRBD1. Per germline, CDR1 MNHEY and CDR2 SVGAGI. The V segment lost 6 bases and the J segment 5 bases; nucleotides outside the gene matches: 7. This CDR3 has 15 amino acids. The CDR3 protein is CASSRTGQNNSPLHF. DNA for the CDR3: TGTGCCAGCAGCCGGACAGGCCAGAATAATTCACCCCTCCACTTT.